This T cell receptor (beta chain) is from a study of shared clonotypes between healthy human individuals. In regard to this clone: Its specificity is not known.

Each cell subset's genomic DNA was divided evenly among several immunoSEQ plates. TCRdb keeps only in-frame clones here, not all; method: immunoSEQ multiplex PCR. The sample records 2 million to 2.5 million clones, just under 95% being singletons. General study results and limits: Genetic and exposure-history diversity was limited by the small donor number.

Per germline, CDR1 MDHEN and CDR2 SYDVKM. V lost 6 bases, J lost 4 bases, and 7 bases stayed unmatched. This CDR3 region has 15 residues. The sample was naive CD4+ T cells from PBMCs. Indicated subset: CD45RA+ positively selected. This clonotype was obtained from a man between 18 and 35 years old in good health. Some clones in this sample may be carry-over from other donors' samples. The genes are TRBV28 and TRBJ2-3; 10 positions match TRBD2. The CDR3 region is CASRRAGGPSDTQYF. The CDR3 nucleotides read TGTGCCAGCAGAAGAGCGGGAGGGCCATCAGATACGCAGTATTTT.